Below are 25 T cell receptor beta chains sequenced from a single sample in a study of T cell responses to AZD1222 COVID-19 vaccine. Profiled with immunoSEQ multiplex PCR; TCRdb holds only in-frame clones, not every one. The table shows approximately 64,000 clones, with roughly 84% occurring only once. The sample in question was peripheral blood, obtained on day 0 of AZD1222 vaccination. The receptors come from an adult in good health.

The genes are TRBV11-3 and TRBJ2-7; possible D gene TRBD2, 5 bases. This CDR3 has 12 amino acids. V was trimmed by 5 bases and J by 2 bases, leaving 7 bases between them. Germline V gene lookup returns CDR1 SGHNT and CDR2 YENEEA. The CDR3 DNA reads TGTGCCAGCAGCGACGGGGCCTACGAGCAGTACTTC. Translation: CASSDGAYEQYF.

V usage is TRBV5-1 and J usage is TRBJ1-1; D may be TRBD1 (6 bases). Germline loops: CDR1 SGHRS, CDR2 YFSETQ. This CDR3 region has 14 residues. The V gene lost 4 bases and the J gene lost 3 bases, with 13 bases spanning the gap. In DNA form, the CDR3 reads TGCGCCAGCAGCAAAACAGGGACGGACACTGAAGCTTTCTTT. This codes for CASSKTGTDTEAFF.

The gene calls are TRBV18 and TRBJ2-7; 9 bases line up with TRBD1. CDR3 size: 15 residues. Germline CDR1 reads KGHSH; CDR2 reads LQKENI. V gave up 3 bases and J gave up 7 bases; unmatched junction bases: 10. CDR3 nucleotide sequence: TGTGCCAGCTCACCTCGTCCGGGACAGGGAGATGAGCAGTACTTC. It specifies CASSPRPGQGDEQYF. Complete variable domain (other parts from reference TRBV18 and TRBJ2-7): NAGVMQNPRHLVRRRGQEARLRCSPMKGHSHVYWYRQLPEEGLKFMVYLQKENIIDESGMPKERFSAEFPKEGPSILRIQQVVRGDSAAYFCASSPRPGQGDEQYFGPGTRLTVT.

The CDR3 region is CAISDSKRGNEQYF. Here the CDR3 DNA reads TGTGCCATCAGTGATAGTAAGCGGGGGAACGAGCAGTACTTC. The chain carries TRBV10-3 and TRBJ2-7; 8 positions agree with TRBD2. This CDR3 comprises 14 residues. With V trimmed by 3 bases and J by 5 bases, 6 bases remained unmatched. The germline V gene encodes CDR1 ENHRY and CDR2 SYGVKD.

As to this clone: The same CDR3 is also encoded by other DNA sequences in this sample. The CDR3 region is CASSLGYEQYF. CDR3 nucleotides: TGTGCCAGCTCCCTGGGCTACGAGCAGTACTTC. The V gene is TRBV28, the J gene TRBJ2-7; D unresolved. This CDR3 is 11 amino acids long. Germline values: CDR1 MDHEN, CDR2 SYDVKM. V lost 8 bases to trimming and J lost 3 bases, with 8 bases between them.

V and J are TRBV5-1 and TRBJ1-2; no reliable D call. Germline loops: CDR1 SGHRS, CDR2 YFSETQ. V shed 6 bases and J shed 2 bases, with 11 bases lying between them. The CDR3 totals 13 residues. CDR3 nucleotide sequence: TGCGCCAGCACGGGCGATCCCAACTATGGCTACACCTTC. The encoded protein is CASTGDPNYGYTF. The whole variable domain, filled in from reference TRBV5-1 and TRBJ1-2, reads KAGVTQTPRYLIKTRGQQVTLSCSPISGHRSVSWYQQTPGQGLQFLFEYFSETQRNKGNFPGRFSGRQFSNSRSEMNVSTLELGDSALYLCASTGDPNYGYTFGSGTRLTVV.

The rearrangement uses TRBV28 and TRBJ1-6; D possibly corresponds to TRBD1 (5 bases). The V end lost 2 bases, the J end lost 10 bases, and 9 bases lay between the germline ends. Germline lookup yields CDR1 MDHEN and CDR2 SYDVKM. The CDR3 consists of 13 residues. In DNA form, the CDR3 reads TGTGCCAGCAGTTTACAGGGAGGCTCACCCCTCCACTTT. This sequence encodes CASSLQGGSPLHF.

The rearrangement joins TRBV28 to TRBJ1-2; D uncertain. Germline V gene data show CDR1 as MDHEN and CDR2 as SYDVKM. The CDR3 is made up of 13 amino acids. Deletions cut 7 bases from V and 0 bases from J, with 9 bases between. DNA for the CDR3: TGTGCCAGCATGTACGGATCTAACTATGGCTACACCTTC. Its translation: CASMYGSNYGYTF.

The chain combines TRBV28 with TRBJ2-1; 9 bases align to TRBD2. Losses at the gene ends were 5 bases for V and 7 bases for J; bases not matched to a gene: 9. This CDR3 spans 15 amino acids. The germline V gene encodes CDR1 MDHEN and CDR2 SYDVKM. CDR3 region: CASSPGTSSFNEQFF. The DNA of the CDR3 is TGTGCCAGCAGTCCTGGGACTAGCTCCTTTAATGAGCAGTTCTTC.

This chain's CDR3 is CAWRAWSGAFF. For the CDR3, the DNA is TGTGCCTGGAGAGCGTGGTCCGGAGCTTTCTTT. The gene calls are TRBV30 and TRBJ1-1; D remains ambiguous. This CDR3 has 11 residues. The germline V and J ends were trimmed by 3 bases and 10 bases, with 12 bases remaining between them. Germline values: CDR1 GTSNPN, CDR2 SVGIG (reference sequence).

J is TRBJ2-1 and V is TRBV24-1; 9 bases are shared with TRBD1. Trimming removed 4 bases from V and 7 bases from J; junction bases left unmatched: 13. The CDR3 length is 17 residues. The germline gives CDR1 KGHDR, CDR2 SFDVKD. CDR3 sequence (DNA): TGTGCCACCAGTGAACCCCGACCGGGACAGGGCGTTAATGAGCAGTTCTTC. As protein: CATSEPRPGQGVNEQFF.

This chain connects TRBV6-5 to TRBJ1-2; TRBD1 matches at 10 bases. Germline trimming cut 11 bases from V and 8 bases from J; bases unmatched to any gene: 11. CDR1 and CDR2 from the germline V gene are MNHEY and SVGAGI. The CDR3 extends over 13 amino acids. Here the CDR3 reads CAVRDRGFGGYTF. The DNA for the CDR3 is TGTGCCGTTCGGGACAGGGGATTTGGAGGCTACACCTTC.

V gene TRBV5-1 combines with J gene TRBJ1-2; no reliable D call. Germline CDR1 SGHRS, CDR2 YFSETQ. Trimming took 3 bases from V and 6 from J, leaving 12 bases between them. This CDR3 spans 13 amino acids. CDR3 loop: CASSSGEVDGYTF. In DNA form, the CDR3 reads TGCGCCAGCAGCTCCGGTGAGGTTGATGGCTACACCTTC. The complete variable domain, with remaining parts taken from reference TRBV5-1 and TRBJ1-2, reads KAGVTQTPRYLIKTRGQQVTLSCSPISGHRSVSWYQQTPGQGLQFLFEYFSETQRNKGNFPGRFSGRQFSNSRSEMNVSTLELGDSALYLCASSSGEVDGYTFGSGTRLTVV.

J is TRBJ2-5 and V is TRBV5-1, with D unresolved. Germline CDR1 reads SGHRS; CDR2 reads YFSETQ. The V gene lost 4 bases and the J gene lost 0 bases, with 13 bases spanning the gap. CDR3 length equals 15 residues. In nucleotides, the CDR3 is TGCGCCAGCAGCCCCCTCGAATGGTACCAAGAGACCCAGTACTTC. Its protein is CASSPLEWYQETQYF.

The V call is TRBV11-2, the J call TRBJ1-1; D is unresolved. V was trimmed by 3 bases and J by 8 bases, leaving 19 bases between them. Germline CDR1 SGHAT, CDR2 FQNNGV. CDR3 length equals 15 residues. The CDR3 loop is CASSFAPLGYTEAFF. The CDR3 DNA reads as TGTGCCAGCAGCTTTGCCCCCCTGGGGTATACCGAAGCTTTCTTT.

The genes are TRBV7-9 and TRBJ2-7; the match to TRBD1 covers 9 bases. Germline CDR1 is SEHNR and CDR2 is FQNEAQ (reference sequence). This CDR3 contains 16 residues. Trimming cost V 5 bases and J 2 bases; bases outside gene matches: 10. The CDR3, as DNA: TGTGCCAGCAGCGTGCCGCCGGGACAGGGACCCTACGAGCAGTACTTC. Its protein is CASSVPPGQGPYEQYF.

The chain recombines TRBV12-2 with TRBJ1-2. TRBV12-2 is shown as a pseudogene. The CDR3 covers 11 residues. The CDR3 sequence: CASRLDNGYTF. DNA of the CDR3: TGTGCAAGTCGCTTGGATAATGGCTACACCTTC.

This chain links TRBV5-6 with TRBJ2-2; D is unresolved. Germline V CDR1 and CDR2: SGHDT, YYEEEE. The V end lost 1 base, the J end lost 2 bases, and 9 bases lay between the germline ends. The CDR3 extends over 15 amino acids. CDR3 region: CASSLYLINTGELFF. CDR3 in DNA: TGTGCCAGCAGCTTGTATCTCATTAACACCGGGGAGCTGTTTTTT. The complete variable domain, with remaining parts taken from reference TRBV5-6 and TRBJ2-2, reads DAGVTQSPTHLIKTRGQQVTLRCSPKSGHDTVSWYQQALGQGPQFIFQYYEEEERQRGNFPDRFSGHQFPNYSSELNVNALLLGDSALYLCASSLYLINTGELFFGEGSRLTVL.

The V and J genes are TRBV3-1 (or the pseudogene TRBV3-2) and TRBJ2-2; 9 bases are a match to TRBD1. Trimming took 4 bases from V and 3 from J; bases not matched to a gene: 3. There are 15 residues in the CDR3. The germline gives CDR1 LGHDT, CDR2 YNNKEL (reference sequence). The CDR3 DNA sequence: TGTGCCAGCAGCCTCCGGGACAGGGACACCGGGGAGCTGTTTTTT. The encoded protein is CASSLRDRDTGELFF.

The chain recombines TRBV7-6 with TRBJ2-7; D ambiguous. V gave up 6 bases and J gave up 0 bases, with 12 bases separating them. This CDR3 spans 14 amino acids. The germline gives CDR1 SGHVS, CDR2 FNYEAQ. DNA for the CDR3: TGTGCCAGCAGGTCGACTTTCAACTCCTACGAGCAGTACTTC. The encoded protein is CASRSTFNSYEQYF.

V is TRBV7-9 and J is TRBJ1-3; D is unresolved. The CDR3 extends over 12 amino acids. Germline V lookup: CDR1 SEHNR, CDR2 FQNEAQ (reference sequence). Trimming stripped 2 bases from V and 6 bases from J, with 5 bases between. CDR3 nucleotides: TGTGCCAGCAGCTTATCCCCAAACACCATATATTTT. This encodes CASSLSPNTIYF.

The V call is TRBV2, the J call TRBJ1-1, with D hard to call. The CDR3 totals 13 residues. Deletions cut 7 bases from V and 8 bases from J, with 17 bases between. Per the germline V gene, CDR1 is SNHLY and CDR2 is FYNNEI. The CDR3 DNA reads TGTGCCAGCACCGACGGATCGGGGAAAGAAGCTTTCTTT. Translating it yields CASTDGSGKEAFF.

The V and J genes are TRBV24-1 and TRBJ1-2; D call uncertain. Per germline, CDR1 KGHDR and CDR2 SFDVKD. Trimming cost V 8 bases and J 7 bases, with 13 bases left between them. CDR3 length: 12 amino acids. Written as DNA, the CDR3 is TGTGCCACCATAAACGAGCGGGGTGGCTACACCTTC. Its translation is CATINERGGYTF.

The genes are TRBV3-1 (or the pseudogene TRBV3-2) and TRBJ2-7, with 9 bases matching TRBD2. Germline V gene sequence: CDR1 LGHDT, CDR2 YNNKEL (reference sequence). After removal of 4 bases from V and 6 bases from J, the junction contained 7 bases not matched to a gene. The CDR3 is 14 amino acids. DNA of the CDR3: TGTGCCAGCAGCCGGACTAGCGTAAGGATCGAGCAGTACTTC. Encoded protein: CASSRTSVRIEQYF.

The chain has TRBV6-2 or TRBV6-3 and TRBJ1-2, with D hard to call. Looked up from germline, CDR1 is MNHEY and CDR2 is SVGEGT. This CDR3 has 12 residues. V shed 0 bases and J shed 6 bases, with 5 bases lying between them. The CDR3 here is CASSYSGHGYTF. The DNA for the CDR3 is TGTGCCAGCAGTTACTCAGGGCATGGCTACACCTTC.